The present entry profiles one T cell receptor (beta chain) with its context. Its target antigen remains unknown. Per-base qualities were not stored, and no clone one base away is much larger. Each collaborating institution followed its own protocols to collect whole blood in K2EDTA tubes. Collaborator samples were shipped for TCRbeta analysis as frozen whole blood, isolated PBMCs, or DNA extracted from either sample type. The immunoSEQ Assay, a bias-controlled multiplex PCR, was used to amplify TCRbeta CDR3 regions from genomic DNA. In the source study's methods: Nucleated cell counts per sample were estimated from amplification of reference gene primers within the assay. To quantify the absolute abundance of each unique TCRbeta CDR3 rearrangement, sequence reads were collapsed and filtered. For each sample, productive Simpson clonality was calculated by taking the square root of Simpson's diversity index across productive rearrangements. As stored in TCRdb, this immuneACCESS dataset retains in-frame rearrangements with V and J assigned. A fraction of the clones does not appear; measured against another copy, unresolved V genes explain less than half of the discrepancy, and the remainder lacks a known reason. V and J calls and clone size are those listed in that table; D and trimming were worked out from the DNA. This sample lists 300,000 to 350,000 clones; 65% to 85% were detected once. The leading ten clones occupy under 3% of the sample.

The sample is drawn from a study of blood T cell repertoires in COVID-19 (dated by TCRdb to the early 2020s). Concerning the study at large: Collaborator samples came from the United States, Italy and Spain and covered acute and convalescent phases of COVID-19. The material from the prospective study consisted of cDNA or gDNA derived from T cells, B-cell-depleted T cells, or PBMCs. Deeply sampled blood TCRbeta repertoires from subjects exposed to, actively infected with, or recovered from COVID-19 were included in the dataset. The repertoires were released in a freely available public database intended as a resource for research on the immune response to SARS-CoV-2. The samples were drawn from the first 160 participants of the ongoing ImmuneRACE study and from over 950 subjects provided by 6 global collaborators. The sample metadata nearly always contained a de-identified subject ID, COVID-19 status, age in years and sex. Where available, HLA class I and class II types were obtained from metadata supplied by the sample provider rather than from assay-based typing. Study-wide findings and limitations: How much clinical and demographic metadata was included differed by source and by participant, and the metadata was provided uncurated.

The germline V gene gives CDR1 as MNHEY and CDR2 as SVGAGI. From V the trimming removes 0 bases and from J it removes 9 bases, while the gene matches leave 5 bases of the junction unaccounted for. The CDR3 holds 15 amino acids from the cysteine to the phenylalanine. Only CDR3 DNA remains: 45 bases, in frame from the first base. The rearranged segments are TRBV6-5 and TRBJ1-6; 7 of the junction bases match TRBD1. The clonotype was recovered from a man aged 25 to 40 with active or convalescent COVID-19. The sample taken for sequencing was peripheral blood. The sequenced DNA is TGTGCCAGCAGTTACTCGCAGGGGGTGGGTTCACCCCTCCACTTT. Its protein product is CASSYSQGVGSPLHF.